This T cell receptor beta chain was identified in a study of cytomegalovirus exposure and HLA in healthy donors. A note on this clone: Its specificity is not known.

Looked up from germline, CDR1 is SGHRS and CDR2 is YFSETQ. Trimming removed 0 bases from V and 9 bases from J, with 13 bases in between. The CDR3 length is 15 residues. Overall study results and limits: Later analysis indicated greater clonal expansion among HLA-associated TCR beta chains than among equally common other chains. In a later analysis, V- and J-gene trimming of beta chains associated with a DCLRE1C missense variant, replicated independently. 16,951 TCR beta sequences were associated with HLA alleles at 0.05 false discovery rate in a later analysis. Researchers catalogued about 160 TCR beta chains as cytomegalovirus-associated.

Both 60 Vbeta primers and 13 Jbeta primers went into the PCR. Repertoires were generated with immunoSEQ multiplex PCR, while TCRdb's copy carries only in-frame clones and drops some. The table has 100,000 to 150,000 clones, around 80% seen once. The receptor's source is a woman aged 25 to 39 in good health and CMV-seronegative. V and J are TRBV5-1 and TRBJ1-6; D not certain. Input material: PBMCs. Written as DNA, the CDR3 is TGCGCCAGCAGCTTGGGACATGAGATCGGTTCACCCCTCCACTTT. Its protein product is CASSLGHEIGSPLHF.